This entry lists 25 T cell receptor beta chains sequenced from one sample in a study of T cell repertoires in cytomegalovirus infection. For these TCRs, the target antigens are not known. Each CDR3 protein gets one entry after TCRdb re-called the reads with MiXCR. Seen here are hundreds of thousands of distinct CDR3 sequences, about two fifths observed once, and the top ten hold about 45%. Sequences were derived from cultured PBMCs, sampled from culture after CMV antigen stimulation. The receptors stem from a human donor in good health (CMV status not recorded). Some clones in this sample may be carry-over from other donors' samples.

This sequence joins TRBV2 and TRBJ2-4; 7 bases are shared with TRBD2. CDR1 is SNHLY, CDR2 FYNNEI, per germline. Trimming cost V 8 bases and J 9 bases; bases outside gene matches: 10. This CDR3 is built from 13 residues. This CDR3 is CASDPGGGGIQYF. In DNA, the CDR3 is TGTGCCAGCGACCCAGGAGGCGGGGGCATTCAGTACTTC.

In nucleotides, the CDR3 is TGTGCCAGCAGCTCCTCGGATGCGGGGCCCCGGGGAGATACGCAGTATTTT. Its translation: CASSSSDAGPRGDTQYF. This chain joins TRBV7-6 and TRBJ2-3, with D perhaps TRBD2 (6 bases). Trimming removed 4 bases from V and 5 bases from J, with 22 bases in between. This CDR3 is built from 17 residues. The germline gives CDR1 SGHVS, CDR2 FNYEAQ.

The chain uses TRBV29-1 and TRBJ2-6; a possible D gene is TRBD1 (6 bases). Trimming left V 6 bases short and J 0 bases short, with 27 bases between. The germline V gene encodes CDR1 SQVTM and CDR2 ANQGSEA. CDR3 size: 20 residues. Here the CDR3 DNA reads TGCAGCGTGCCCAGACAGGAAGGTGTCTCGGGTACCTCTGGGGCCAACGTCCTGACTTTC. It codes for CSVPRQEGVSGTSGANVLTF.

The chain uses TRBV19 and TRBJ2-7, with D possibly being TRBD1 (6 bases). CDR3 length: 14 amino acids. Per germline, CDR1 LNHDA and CDR2 SQIVND (reference sequence). Between the trimmed V and J ends, which lost 2 bases and 2 bases, there was a span of 10 bases. The CDR3 is CASSIRDRTYEQYF. The CDR3 DNA reads as TGTGCCAGTAGTATACGCGACAGGACCTACGAGCAGTACTTC.

In this sample, this clonotype turned up a few times. The chain couples TRBV6-5 to TRBJ2-5; D uncertain. There are 14 residues in the CDR3. V dropped 2 bases and J dropped 0 bases, with 7 bases sitting between them. The germline gives CDR1 MNHEY, CDR2 SVGAGI. The chain's CDR3 is CASSYGDNQETQYF. The CDR3 DNA is TGTGCCAGCAGTTACGGTGACAACCAAGAGACCCAGTACTTC.

The rearrangement links TRBV5-6 to TRBJ2-3, with D possibly being TRBD1 or TRBD2 (5 bases each). This CDR3 is built from 15 residues. Germline CDR1 and CDR2: SGHDT and YYEEEE. The germline V and J ends were trimmed by 4 bases and 2 bases, with 14 bases remaining between them. CDR3 nucleotides: TGTGCCAGCAGCCCGGTCGTAGGGACCACAGATACGCAGTATTTT. Translating gives CASSPVVGTTDTQYF. Full variable domain (remainder filled in from reference TRBV5-6 and TRBJ2-3): DAGVTQSPTHLIKTRGQQVTLRCSPKSGHDTVSWYQQALGQGPQFIFQYYEEEERQRGNFPDRFSGHQFPNYSSELNVNALLLGDSALYLCASSPVVGTTDTQYFGPGTRLTVL.

This clonotype was found a few times. V gene TRBV4-1 combines with J gene TRBJ2-1, with D perhaps TRBD1 (6 bases). The V gene lost 3 bases and the J gene lost 2 bases, with 17 bases spanning the gap. Germline CDR1 MGHRA, CDR2 YSYEKL. The CDR3 extends over 17 amino acids. The CDR3 sequence: CASSHPTGSGTYNEQFF. As DNA, the CDR3 is TGCGCCAGCAGCCACCCCACAGGGAGTGGTACCTACAATGAGCAGTTCTTC.

The chain couples TRBV5-5 to TRBJ1-1; 9 positions agree with TRBD1. This CDR3 comprises 16 residues. In germline, CDR1 is SGHKS, CDR2 YYEKEE (reference sequence). The V and J ends lost 3 bases and 6 bases, in that order; junction bases with no gene match: 12. This CDR3 reads CASSWDRDWIRAEAFF. The DNA for the CDR3 is TGTGCCAGCAGCTGGGACAGGGATTGGATACGAGCTGAAGCTTTCTTT.

This clonotype showed up just a few times. The gene calls are TRBV7-9 and TRBJ1-4; maybe TRBD1 (6 bases). This CDR3 has 15 residues. Trimming stripped 4 bases from V and 5 bases from J, with 14 bases between. Germline V CDR1 and CDR2: SEHNR, FQNEAQ (reference sequence). The DNA for the CDR3 is TGTGCCAGCAGCTCACAGGGTACTAAGAATGAAAAACTGTTTTTT. Its protein product is CASSSQGTKNEKLFF.

This clonotype appeared a few times. The chain is built from TRBV11-2 and TRBJ2-1; D not resolved. The CDR3 has 12 residues. The germline V gene encodes CDR1 SGHAT and CDR2 FQNNGV. Trimming took off 7 bases at V and 3 bases at J, with 7 bases between the two ends. This CDR3 is CASNTYYNEQFF. The DNA of the CDR3 is TGTGCCAGCAACACGTACTACAATGAGCAGTTCTTC.

This clonotype was detected ten times or more. The V call is TRBV7-2, the J call TRBJ2-7, with D hard to call. With 0 bases removed from V and 2 bases from J, the gap between germline ends came to 5 bases. CDR1 and CDR2 from the germline V gene are SGHTA and FQGNSA. The length of the CDR3 is 13 residues. The CDR3 protein is CASSLARTYEQYF. The DNA of the CDR3 is TGTGCCAGCAGCTTAGCCAGGACCTACGAGCAGTACTTC. Together with reference TRBV7-2 and TRBJ2-7, the CDR3 gives the full variable domain: GAGVSQSPSNKVTEKGKDVELRCDPISGHTALYWYRQSLGQGLEFLIYFQGNSAPDKSGLPSDRFSAERTGGSVSTLTIQRTQQEDSAVYLCASSLARTYEQYFGPGTRLTVT.

Regarding this clonotype: A read error may account for a junction end that differs from germline. The chain employs TRBV7-2 and TRBJ2-3; D might be TRBD2 (5 bases). CDR1 and CDR2 from the germline V gene are SGHTA and FQGNSA. The CDR3 has 14 amino acids. CDR3 residues: CASSPQAGTDTQDF. CDR3 DNA: TGTGCCAGCAGCCCCCAGGCGGGCACAGATACGCAGGATTTT.

This clonotype was seen more than once but under ten times. CDR3 residues: CAIRRGQNTEAFF. CDR3 nucleotide sequence: TGTGCCATCAGAAGAGGCCAGAACACTGAAGCTTTCTTT. J is TRBJ1-1 and V is TRBV10-3; D unclear. The germline V gene encodes CDR1 ENHRY and CDR2 SYGVKD. The CDR3 sequence is 13 residues long. The V end was cut by 6 bases, the J end by 1 base, with 9 bases between.

The chain recombines TRBV6-1 with TRBJ2-3; D might be TRBD2 (6 bases). Germline lookup yields CDR1 MNHNS and CDR2 SASEGT. The CDR3 runs 14 residues. Trimming pared 3 bases from V and 4 bases from J, leaving 11 bases between. The CDR3, as DNA: TGTGCCAGCAGTGACCCGGGACTGCCAGATACGCAGTATTTT. Its protein is CASSDPGLPDTQYF.

The chain combines TRBV7-9 with TRBJ2-3, with TRBD2 identical over 7 bases. With V trimmed by 3 bases and J by 4 bases, 4 bases remained unmatched. CDR1 and CDR2 from the germline V gene are SEHNR and FQNEAQ (reference sequence). The length of the CDR3 is 14 residues. The CDR3, as DNA: TGTGCCAGCAGCTTCGGACTAGTTCCAGATACGCAGTATTTT. The encoded protein is CASSFGLVPDTQYF.

The chain uses TRBV12-3 or TRBV12-4 and TRBJ2-5, with 9 positions matching TRBD2. The CDR3 totals 15 residues. The V gene end was trimmed by 3 bases and the J gene end by 5 bases; junction bases not matched to a gene: 7. CDR3 DNA: TGTGCCAGCAGTTTCTCCTTAGCGGGAGCTGAGACCCAGTACTTC. Protein product: CASSFSLAGAETQYF.

This clonotype was seen more than once but under ten times. The chain joins TRBV11-2 to TRBJ2-3; 14 bases are a match to TRBD2. V trimming: 3 bases; J trimming: 6 bases; junction bases outside the gene matches: 14. Germline V gene data show CDR1 as SGHAT and CDR2 as FQNNGV. The CDR3 is 19 amino acids. CDR3 sequence (DNA): TGTGCCAGCAGCTTGATCGCCGGGACTAGCGGGAGTAGGAAGGATACGCAGTATTTT. Its protein product is CASSLIAGTSGSRKDTQYF. Complete variable domain (other parts from reference TRBV11-2 and TRBJ2-3): EAGVAQSPRYKIIEKRQSVAFWCNPISGHATLYWYQQILGQGPKLLIQFQNNGVVDDSQLPKDRFSAERLKGVDSTLKIQPAKLEDSAVYLCASSLIAGTSGSRKDTQYFGPGTRLTVL.

This clonotype was seen repeatedly, ten times or more. The CDR3 coding sequence is TGTGCCAGCAGCCCCTCTACTAGCTTGGACTACGAGCAGTACTTC. It yields the protein CASSPSTSLDYEQYF. The V call is TRBV7-2, the J call TRBJ2-7; tentative D call: TRBD2 (6 bases). The CDR3 is 15 residues long. Germline values: CDR1 SGHTA, CDR2 FQGNSA. Trimming removed 5 bases from V and 3 bases from J, with 17 bases in between.

The V call is TRBV3-1, the J call TRBJ2-7, with 12 bases that match TRBD2. The J segment lost 7 bases and the V segment lost 2 bases, leaving 9 bases of the junction unmatched. Germline CDR1 and CDR2: LGHDT and YNNKEL (reference sequence). The CDR3 loop spans 16 amino acids. CDR3 in amino acids: CASSQSNRGLAGEQYF. The CDR3 nucleotides are TGTGCCAGCAGCCAATCCAATCGTGGACTAGCGGGAGAGCAGTACTTC.

This rearrangement joins TRBV28 to TRBJ2-6, with D possibly being TRBD2 (7 bases). CDR3 size: 16 residues. Between the trimmed V and J ends, which lost 6 bases and 4 bases, there was a span of 16 bases. Germline values: CDR1 MDHEN, CDR2 SYDVKM. The CDR3 nucleotides are TGTGCCAGCAGCTCCCCCCGGGGGGCAGGGGCCAACGTCCTGACTTTC. Its protein product is CASSSPRGAGANVLTF.

The chain links TRBV18 to TRBJ1-1; no clear D gene. Germline V lookup: CDR1 KGHSH, CDR2 LQKENI. V was clipped by 0 bases and J by 1 base, with 6 bases between them. The CDR3 spans 14 residues. The CDR3 sequence is CASSPPAPNTEAFF. The CDR3 nucleotides are TGTGCCAGCTCACCACCTGCCCCGAACACTGAAGCTTTCTTT. Supplemented by reference TRBV18 and TRBJ1-1, the full variable domain reads NAGVMQNPRHLVRRRGQEARLRCSPMKGHSHVYWYRQLPEEGLKFMVYLQKENIIDESGMPKERFSAEFPKEGPSILRIQQVVRGDSAAYFCASSPPAPNTEAFFGQGTRLTVV.

The chain is built from TRBV4-1 and TRBJ1-3; D ambiguous. V lost 2 bases to trimming and J lost 0 bases, with 11 bases between them. The CDR3 has 16 amino acids. Per germline, CDR1 MGHRA and CDR2 YSYEKL. The CDR3 reads CASSQPDGSSGNTIYF. The CDR3 bases are TGCGCCAGCAGCCAACCGGACGGAAGCTCTGGAAACACCATATATTTT.

The chain combines TRBV7-3 with TRBJ2-5; D unresolved. The ends were cut back, 3 bases at V and 2 bases at J, with 7 bases in the middle. Germline V gene sequence: CDR1 SGHTA, CDR2 FQGTGA. The CDR3 is 13 amino acids. The CDR3 region is CASSFSPQETQYF. The CDR3 DNA follows: TGTGCCAGCAGCTTTTCCCCACAAGAGACCCAGTACTTC.

This clonotype showed up just a few times. The chain has TRBV12-3 or TRBV12-4 and TRBJ2-2; 7 nucleotides line up with TRBD2. The CDR3 runs 15 residues. Germline trimming cut 7 bases from V and 5 bases from J; bases unmatched to any gene: 10. CDR3 protein: CASITSRESTGELFF. The CDR3 region has the DNA TGTGCCAGCATTACTTCGCGGGAGTCAACCGGGGAGCTGTTTTTT.

This clonotype was observed a single time. The chain uses TRBV27 and TRBJ1-1, with TRBD1 matching over 9 bases. The CDR3 has 13 residues. CDR1 and CDR2 from the germline V gene are MNHEY and SMNVEV (reference sequence). V shed 6 bases and J 5 bases; nucleotides not matched to a gene: 4. The CDR3 DNA reads TGTGCCAGCAGGACAGGGGGTTATACTGAAGCTTTCTTT. This encodes CASRTGGYTEAFF.